Listed here are 25 T cell receptor beta chains from one sample, sequenced in a study of T cells in women clearing cervical HPV infection. Sequenced by immunoSEQ multiplex PCR; TCRdb stores in-frame clones only, minus some. With around 31,000 clones in the sample, the ten largest clones hold about 3%. Sequenced sample: blood buffy coat. These receptors were obtained from a woman between 18 and 69 years old with a cervical HPV16 infection that either progressed to CIN3+ or cleared (not recorded which).

Its frequency marks this clone as medium-sized. The CDR3 end falls 3 residues outside the read, so it is completed with the germline J gene. The chain combines TRBV10-1 with TRBJ2-1; 10 bases match TRBD1. Germline V lookup: CDR1 WNHNN, CDR2 SYGVQD (reference sequence). Unmatched junction bases numbered 12, after V lost 5 bases and J lost 8 bases. This CDR3 has 16 amino acids. The part of the CDR3 DNA that was read is TGCGCCAGCAGTTATCTCCGGGACAGGGGTCTCCATGAG. Translating gives CASSYLRDRGLHE. The whole CDR3 protein is CASSYLRDRGLHEQFF.

As concerns this clone: The read halts 3 residues ahead of the CDR3 end, with the missing end drawn from the germline J gene. The rearrangement links TRBV7-8 to TRBJ2-3, with D possibly being TRBD1 (6 bases). The CDR3 loop spans 14 amino acids. Germline loops: CDR1 SGHVS, CDR2 FQNEAQ. With 2 bases removed from V and 4 bases from J, the gap between germline ends came to 10 bases. The sequenced CDR3 bases are TGTGCCAGCAGCTTACTCAACAGGGCAGATACG. Encoded protein: CASSLLNRADT. The CDR3 in full is CASSLLNRADTQYF. Filled out from reference TRBV7-8 and TRBJ2-3, the complete variable domain reads GAGVSQSPRYKVAKRGQDVALRCDPISGHVSLFWYQQALGQGPEFLTYFQNEAQLDKSGLPSDRFFAERPEGSVSTLKIQRTQQEDSAVYLCASSLLNRADTQYFGPGTRLTVL.

On this clone itself: The read ends 3 residues before the CDR3 terminus; that terminus is restored from the germline J gene. The V gene is TRBV7-8, the J gene TRBJ2-3, with TRBD2 matching over 8 bases. The CDR3 extends over 17 amino acids. The junction had 11 bases not matched to a gene; V was cut back by 2 bases and J by 4 bases. CDR1 and CDR2 from the germline V gene are SGHVS and FQNEAQ. The CDR3 DNA, read in part, is TGTGCCAGCAGCTTATCGGTCCGGCGGGGGGCGGCAGATACG. Translated, it gives CASSLSVRRGAADT. The full-length CDR3 reads as CASSLSVRRGAADTQYF.

With respect to this clone: With the read ending 3 residues before the CDR3 end, the germline J gene is used to fill in that end. The chain uses TRBV7-9 and TRBJ2-2; TRBD1 is a possible D gene (5 bases). Germline V gene sequence: CDR1 SEHNR, CDR2 FQNEAQ (reference sequence). The CDR3 is made up of 15 amino acids. CDR3 loop: CASSFVGSGANVLFF. The sequenced part of the CDR3 DNA is TGTGCCAGCAGCTTCGTCGGTTCTGGGGCCAACGTG.

On this clone: The read is 3 residues too short to cover the CDR3 end, so that end is filled in from the germline J gene. The V gene is TRBV20-1, the J gene TRBJ2-1, with D tentatively TRBD1 (6 bases). The CDR3 is 16 residues long. V was shortened by 0 bases and J by 5 bases, with 17 bases between the two germline ends. The germline gives CDR1 DFQATT, CDR2 SNEGSKA (reference sequence). The DNA read from the CDR3 is TGCAGTGCTAGAGATTATCAGGGGATGAGGCACAATGAG. It codes for CSARDYQGMRHNE. The entire CDR3 is CSARDYQGMRHNEQFF.

About this clone itself: The sequence runs out 3 residues before the end of the CDR3; the remainder is reconstructed from the germline J gene. This chain uses TRBV7-3 with TRBJ2-3, with a possible D match to TRBD2 (7 bases). Looked up from germline, CDR1 is SGHTA and CDR2 is FQGTGA. This CDR3 contains 17 residues. The covered CDR3 bases are TGTGCCAGCAGCCCCGGCAGGGGAGGGTCCATACAAGAGACG. Its protein product is CASSPGRGGSIQET. The complete CDR3 sequence is CASSPGRGGSIQETQYF.

Comments on this clone: The missing CDR3 end, 3 residues past where the read stops, is filled in from the germline J gene. J is TRBJ1-4 and V is TRBV20-1; possible D gene TRBD1, 5 bases. The CDR3 consists of 15 residues. Per the germline V gene, CDR1 is DFQATT and CDR2 is SNEGSKA (reference sequence). V lost 0 bases to trimming and J lost 8 bases, with 16 bases between them. CDR3 bases read: TGCAGTGCTAGAGATGGGGCAAAAAGGGTCGAAAAA. It translates to CSARDGAKRVEK. The CDR3, in full, reads CSARDGAKRVEKLFF.

The CDR3 sequence: CASRGLAGWTQYF. The CDR3 DNA, read in part, is TGTGCCAGCAGGGGACTAGCGGGGTGGACC. J is TRBJ2-5 and V is TRBV2, with 13 positions matching TRBD2. The CDR3 end lies 3 residues beyond the end of the read and is filled in from the germline J gene. In germline, CDR1 is SNHLY, CDR2 FYNNEI. V trimming: 6 bases; J trimming: 7 bases; junction bases outside the gene matches: 2. The CDR3 is made up of 13 amino acids.

A word on this clone: The read is 3 residues too short to cover the CDR3 end, so that end is filled in from the germline J gene. J is TRBJ2-3 and V is TRBV5-6; D may be TRBD2 (6 bases). The CDR3 is 14 amino acids. Trimming cost V 4 bases and J 5 bases, with 14 bases left between them. Germline assignment: CDR1 SGHDT and CDR2 YYEEEE. The sequenced CDR3 bases are TGTGCCAGCAGCCTAACCGGCGGGGAAGATACG. Its protein product is CASSLTGGEDT. The full-length CDR3 reads as CASSLTGGEDTQYF.

Points on this clone: The read ends 3 residues before the CDR3 terminus; that terminus is restored from the germline J gene. This chain connects TRBV20-1 to TRBJ2-3, with 12 bases fitting TRBD2. V was pared by 5 bases and J by 6 bases, with 9 bases of the junction left unmatched. Germline V gene sequence: CDR1 DFQATT, CDR2 SNEGSKA (reference sequence). CDR3 size: 15 residues. The DNA read from the CDR3 is TGCAGTGCTTGGATATCTAGCGGGGGGGCGGATACG. Protein sequence: CSAWISSGGADT. From start to end, the CDR3 is CSAWISSGGADTQYF.

About this clone itself: The read stops 3 residues short of the end of the CDR3; the missing end is completed from the germline J gene. V and J are TRBV18 and TRBJ2-2; tentatively, D is TRBD1 (5 bases). There are 12 residues in the CDR3. The germline CDR1 and CDR2 sequences are KGHSH and LQKENI. CDR3 protein: CASARDNSPLFF. The CDR3 bases that were read are TGTGCCAGCGCCAGGGATAATTCACCG.

Regarding this clone: The CDR3 end falls 3 residues outside the read, so it is completed with the germline J gene. The V call is TRBV19, the J call TRBJ2-2, with D possibly being TRBD1 (6 bases). V lost 1 base and J lost 2, with 8 bases in between. This CDR3 is 15 amino acids long. Germline CDR1 and CDR2: LNHDA and SQIVND (reference sequence). The CDR3 region is CASSIGTANTGELFF. CDR3 DNA (partial): TGTGCCAGTAGTATAGGGACAGCTAACACCGGGGAG.

About this clone itself: The read halts 3 residues ahead of the CDR3 end, with the missing end drawn from the germline J gene. This chain links TRBV7-9 with TRBJ1-4; 9 nucleotides line up with TRBD1. The CDR3 has 15 residues. With V trimmed by 3 bases and J by 8 bases, 7 bases remained unmatched. Germline lookup yields CDR1 SEHNR and CDR2 FQNEAQ (reference sequence). The CDR3 protein is CASSLSQGAGEKLFF. CDR3 DNA (partial): TGTGCCAGCAGCTTGTCACAGGGGGCGGGCGAAAAA.

About this clone itself: From the germline J gene comes the end of the CDR3, since the read stops 3 residues before it. The chain recombines TRBV20-1 with TRBJ1-1; D possibly corresponds to TRBD1 (5 bases). The germline gives CDR1 DFQATT, CDR2 SNEGSKA (reference sequence). The CDR3 sequence is 11 residues long. The sequenced part of the CDR3 DNA is TGCAGTGCCGCACCACAGGTAGGA. Its translation is CSAAPQVG. The entire CDR3 protein is CSAAPQVGAFF.

As for this clone: The read finishes 3 residues shy of the CDR3 end, and the germline J gene is used to complete it. This chain joins TRBV7-2 and TRBJ2-1, with TRBD2 matching 11 bases. The CDR3 is made up of 15 amino acids. With V trimmed by 5 bases and J by 4 bases, 4 bases remained unmatched. CDR1 is SGHTA, CDR2 FQGNSA, per germline. The CDR3 bases that were read are TGTGCCAGCAGCACCCTAGCGGGGGGTTACAATGAG. Its protein product is CASSTLAGGYNE. The full-length CDR3 reads as CASSTLAGGYNEQFF.

Details on this clone: Coverage ceases 3 residues before the CDR3 finishes, and the germline J gene fills in the end. The V and J genes are TRBV6-1 and TRBJ1-1; possible D gene TRBD1, 6 bases. The ends were cut back, 7 bases at V and 5 bases at J, with 17 bases in the middle. CDR3 length: 14 amino acids. Germline V CDR1 and CDR2: MNHNS, SASEGT. The DNA read from the CDR3 is TGTGCCAGCAATGATATGGGGGCAGGTACTGAA. Amino acids: CASNDMGAGTE. The CDR3, in full, reads CASNDMGAGTEAFF.

A note on this clone: Read data end 3 residues before the CDR3 end; the end is taken from the germline J gene. This chain joins TRBV10-3 and TRBJ2-3; weak D call: TRBD2 (6 bases). Germline V lookup: CDR1 ENHRY, CDR2 SYGVKD. This CDR3 spans 14 amino acids. The CDR3: CATGVGVSNQPQYF. The sequenced CDR3 bases are TGTGCCACGGGGGTTGGGGTGAGCAATCAGCCG.

Concerning this clone: Compared with germline, one end of the junction differs, possibly owing to a read error. The CDR3 end lies 3 residues beyond the end of the read and is filled in from the germline J gene. The same CDR3 also results from other DNA sequences found in this sample. The J gene is TRBJ1-2, the V gene TRBV16, with 10 bases aligning to TRBD1. Germline V gene data show CDR1 as KGHSY and CDR2 as FQNENV. The CDR3 length is 15 residues. The covered CDR3 bases are TGTGCCAGCAGCCGAAGGGACAGGGGATTCTATGGG. This translates into CASSRRDRGFYG. The whole CDR3 sequence reads CASSRRDRGFYGYTF. The full variable domain, its missing parts supplied by reference TRBV16 and TRBJ1-2, is GEEVAQTPKHLVRGEGQKAKLYCAPIKGHSYVFWYQQVLKNEFKFLISFQNENVFDETGMPKERFSAKCLPNSPCSLEIQATKLEDSAVYFCASSRRDRGFYGYTFGSGTRLTVV.

Regarding this clone: The sequenced fragment ends 3 residues before the CDR3 boundary, so the rest is inferred from the germline J gene. The chain has TRBV6-2 or TRBV6-3 and TRBJ2-3; 9 nucleotides agree with TRBD1. The trim removed 2 bases at V and 5 bases at J, leaving 8 bases unmatched. CDR1 is MNHEY and CDR2 is SVGEGT in the germline V gene. There are 16 residues in the CDR3. The CDR3 is CASSYAGTGRRDTQYF. CDR3 DNA (partial): TGTGCCAGCAGTTACGCTGGGACAGGGAGGAGAGATACG.

Worth noting for this clone: The CDR3 is cut off 3 residues early in the read; its end comes from the germline J gene. The chain is built from TRBV29-1 and TRBJ1-2, with 11 bases that match TRBD1. Germline trimming cut 6 bases from V and 7 bases from J; bases unmatched to any gene: 10. Germline-derived CDR1 and CDR2 are SQVTM and ANQGSEA. The CDR3 extends over 14 amino acids. The chain's CDR3 is CSVGTGGYLGGYTF. The sequenced part of the CDR3 DNA is TGCAGCGTGGGGACAGGGGGATATCTTGGTGGC.

Comments on this clone: The sequence runs out 3 residues before the end of the CDR3; the remainder is reconstructed from the germline J gene. V is TRBV2 and J is TRBJ1-4; D ambiguous. Germline CDR1 is SNHLY and CDR2 is FYNNEI. This CDR3 is 12 amino acids long. The CDR3: CASSEQGSPLFF. The covered CDR3 bases are TGTGCCAGCAGTGAACAAGGTTCACCA.

Details on this clone: Read sequence stops 3 residues before the CDR3 end, and the germline J gene provides the missing end. The gene calls are TRBV20-1 and TRBJ2-7; D unresolved. Deletions cut 1 base from V and 2 bases from J, with 6 bases between. The CDR3 extends over 12 amino acids. CDR1 is DFQATT and CDR2 is SNEGSKA in the germline V gene (reference sequence). The CDR3 sequence is CSARGPTYEQYF. The sequenced CDR3 bases are TGCAGTGCTAGAGGGCCCACCTACGAG.

Its frequency marks this clone as medium-sized. The read falls 3 residues short of the CDR3 end, and the missing part is taken from the germline J gene. V is TRBV4-2 and J is TRBJ1-3; D possibly corresponds to TRBD1 (6 bases). V shed 4 bases and J shed 0 bases, with 16 bases lying between them. Germline V gene sequence: CDR1 LGHNA, CDR2 YNFKEQ. CDR3 size: 17 residues. The CDR3 protein is CASSPLGGGRSGNTIYF. The sequenced CDR3 bases are TGTGCCAGCAGCCCCTTAGGGGGGGGCCGCTCTGGAAACACC.

As regards this clone: The read ends 3 residues before the CDR3 terminus; that terminus is restored from the germline J gene. The chain recombines TRBV7-6 with TRBJ1-2; D is ambiguous. CDR1 and CDR2 (germline): SGHVS, FNYEAQ. This CDR3 is built from 16 residues. The covered CDR3 bases are TGTGCCAGCAGCTTAGGACTACACGCTAGCACAGATACC. It codes for CASSLGLHASTDT. The whole CDR3 is CASSLGLHASTDTYTF. The full variable domain, completed using reference TRBV7-6 and TRBJ1-2, is GAGVSQSPRYKVTKRGQDVALRCDPISGHVSLYWYRQALGQGPEFLTYFNYEAQQDKSGLPNDRFSAERPEGSISTLTIQRTEQRDSAMYRCASSLGLHASTDTYTFGSGTRLTVV.

The CDR3 bases that were read are TGTGCCAGCAGCTCGACAGGGGGCCAAGAGACC. It translates to CASSSTGGQET. In full, the CDR3 is CASSSTGGQETQYF. The rearrangement uses TRBV7-3 and TRBJ2-5, with 9 bases matching TRBD1. With the read ending 3 residues before the CDR3 end, the germline J gene is used to fill in that end. The CDR3 is made up of 14 amino acids. The V gene end was trimmed by 4 bases and the J gene end by 1 base; junction bases not matched to a gene: 1. Germline V CDR1 and CDR2: SGHTA, FQGTGA.